The 12 T cell receptor beta chains reported below all come from one sample, sequenced in a study of T cell clonotyping in hematopoietic cell transplantation. Sequenced by immunoSEQ multiplex PCR; TCRdb stores in-frame clones only, minus some. The sample shows fewer than 20,000 clones, roughly 84% of them seen only once. The material was PBMCs, obtained 100 days after allogeneic stem cell transplant. The receptors come from a male patient between 55 and 70 years old who had an allogeneic stem cell transplant from a related donor, so the T cells may come from the graft donor. Some clones in this sample may be carry-over from other donors' samples.

The gene calls are TRBV7-3 and TRBJ2-3, with D uncertain. CDR1 is SGHTA and CDR2 is FQGTGA in the germline V gene. V lost 4 bases and J 2 bases, leaving 7 bases between the germline ends. The CDR3 totals 13 residues. The CDR3 protein is CASSSSPTDTQYF. The CDR3 nucleotides read TGTGCCAGCAGCTCGAGTCCCACAGATACGCAGTATTTT. Based on the CDR3 plus reference TRBV7-3 and TRBJ2-3, the full variable domain is GAGVSQTPSNKVTEKGKYVELRCDPISGHTALYWYRQSLGQGPEFLIYFQGTGAADDSGLPNDRFFAVRPEGSVSTLKIQRTERGDSAVYLCASSSSPTDTQYFGPGTRLTVL.

This clone was seen only once. The J gene is TRBJ2-7, the V gene TRBV11-3, with D tentatively TRBD1 (5 bases). With 3 bases removed from V and 2 bases from J, the gap between germline ends came to 11 bases. Germline values: CDR1 SGHNT, CDR2 YENEEA. The CDR3 loop spans 14 amino acids. The CDR3, as DNA: TGTGCCAGCAGCTTGACAGCTATTCCCTACGAGCAGTACTTC. Its protein product is CASSLTAIPYEQYF.

This chain connects TRBV5-1 to TRBJ1-3; D unresolved. The CDR3 length is 15 residues. Germline CDR1 is SGHRS and CDR2 is YFSETQ. V was shortened by 0 bases and J by 0 bases, with 7 bases between the two germline ends. This chain's CDR3 is CASSLGGNSGNTIYF. As DNA, the CDR3 is TGCGCCAGCAGCTTGGGCGGCAACTCTGGAAACACCATATATTTT.

In this sample, this clone is medium-sized. The chain couples TRBV5-1 to TRBJ2-3; TRBD1 aligns across 9 bases. J gave up 4 bases and V 5 bases, and 11 bases lay outside the gene matches. This CDR3 is 16 amino acids long. Germline V CDR1 and CDR2: SGHRS, YFSETQ. DNA for the CDR3: TGCGCCAGCAGATCAACAGGGGGCTTGGGATCAGATACGCAGTATTTT. Translating gives CASRSTGGLGSDTQYF.

The chain joins TRBV9 to TRBJ2-2, with D tentatively TRBD1 or TRBD2 (5 bases each). Trimming cost V 3 bases and J 7 bases, with 16 bases left between them. The CDR3 length is 15 residues. CDR1 SGDLS and CDR2 YYNGEE come from the germline V gene. In DNA form, the CDR3 reads TGTGCCAGCAGCGCGGGACCTAACAGGCACGGGGAGCTGTTTTTT. Protein: CASSAGPNRHGELFF. The full variable domain, its missing parts supplied by reference TRBV9 and TRBJ2-2, is DSGVTQTPKHLITATGQRVTLRCSPRSGDLSVYWYQQSLDQGLQFLIQYYNGEERAKGNILERFSAQQFPDLHSELNLSSLELGDSALYFCASSAGPNRHGELFFGEGSRLTVL.

This clone appeared a single time. The genes are TRBV28 and TRBJ2-3; D possibly corresponds to TRBD1 (5 bases). Germline assignment: CDR1 MDHEN and CDR2 SYDVKM. V gave up 5 bases and J gave up 5 bases, with 17 bases separating them. The CDR3 contains 15 residues. The CDR3 DNA reads as TGTGCCAGCAGTCCCTCGGGCAGGGTTGAAGATACGCAGTATTTT. Residues: CASSPSGRVEDTQYF.

CDR3 bases: TGTGCCAGCAGCCAAGGAGGTTCTTGGGGCACTGAAGCTTTCTTT. Protein product: CASSQGGSWGTEAFF. This chain uses TRBV14 with TRBJ1-1; D is ambiguous. The V gene's germline CDR1 is SGHDN and CDR2 FVKESK. This CDR3 is built from 15 residues. V shed 1 base and J shed 4 bases, with 13 bases lying between them.

The J gene is TRBJ2-1, the V gene TRBV9; 11 bases fit TRBD2. CDR3 size: 15 residues. V lost 5 bases, J lost 8 bases, and 9 bases stayed unmatched. Germline V lookup: CDR1 SGDLS, CDR2 YYNGEE. CDR3 amino acids: CASRSPGTSGDEQFF. The DNA of the CDR3 is TGTGCCAGCAGATCCCCCGGGACTAGCGGCGATGAGCAGTTCTTC.

CDR3 in amino acids: CASSDAGHNGYTF. As DNA, the CDR3 is TGTGCCAGCAGTGATGCCGGGCATAATGGCTACACCTTC. This rearrangement joins TRBV25-1 to TRBJ1-2; D ambiguous. CDR3 size: 13 residues. The V gene's germline CDR1 is MGHDK and CDR2 SYGVNS. Trimming pared 3 bases from V and 6 bases from J, leaving 11 bases between.

This chain joins TRBV2 and TRBJ1-4; the D gene is possibly TRBD1 (5 bases). Between the trimmed V and J ends, which lost 5 bases and 3 bases, there was a span of 13 bases. The CDR3 has 15 residues. Germline assignment: CDR1 SNHLY and CDR2 FYNNEI. The CDR3 protein is CASSNDWGANEKLFF. For the CDR3, the DNA is TGTGCCAGCAGTAACGACTGGGGGGCTAATGAAAAACTGTTTTTT.

J is TRBJ1-3 and V is TRBV4-3; D uncertain. This CDR3 has 15 amino acids. Trimming took 1 base from V and 0 from J, leaving 7 bases between them. Looked up from germline, CDR1 is LGHNA and CDR2 is YSLEER. The CDR3 protein is CASSQADFSGNTIYF. The CDR3, as DNA: TGCGCCAGCAGCCAAGCGGATTTCTCTGGAAACACCATATATTTT.

This chain joins TRBV11-3 and TRBJ2-1; tentatively, D is TRBD1 (5 bases). V shed 4 bases and J shed 6 bases, with 13 bases lying between them. CDR1 SGHNT and CDR2 YENEEA come from the germline V gene. This CDR3 has 14 residues. The CDR3 protein is CASSSIRETNEQFF. The DNA for the CDR3 is TGTGCCAGCAGCTCGATCAGGGAAACCAATGAGCAGTTCTTC.